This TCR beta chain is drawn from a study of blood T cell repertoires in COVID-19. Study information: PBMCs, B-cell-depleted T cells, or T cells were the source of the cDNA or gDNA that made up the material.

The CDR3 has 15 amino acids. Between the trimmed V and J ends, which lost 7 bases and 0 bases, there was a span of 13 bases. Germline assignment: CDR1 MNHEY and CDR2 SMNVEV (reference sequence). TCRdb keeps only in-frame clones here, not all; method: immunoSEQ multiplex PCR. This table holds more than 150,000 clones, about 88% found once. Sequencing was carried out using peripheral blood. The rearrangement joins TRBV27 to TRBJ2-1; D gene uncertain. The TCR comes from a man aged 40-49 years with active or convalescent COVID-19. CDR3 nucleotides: TGTGCCAGCACCCTCTCCGCGAACTCCTACAATGAGCAGTTCTTC. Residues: CASTLSANSYNEQFF.